The source of this T cell receptor beta chain is a study of blood T cells in healthy people across ages. Study overall: T cells yielded about one barcoded beta molecule per two cells through template switching.

This CDR3 has 14 amino acids. The V gene end was trimmed by 5 bases and the J gene end by 8 bases; junction bases not matched to a gene: 8. CDR1 is SGHVS and CDR2 is FNYEAQ in the germline V gene. Using a J-beta primer mix together with a sample-barcoded 5' primer, a second PCR was run for roughly 6 to 12 cycles. Each cDNA molecule was tagged by a template-switch adaptor that had 12 random nucleotides. TCRdb re-derived calls from the 5' RACE reads in MiXCR, one entry per CDR3 protein. The table has 1.2 million to 1.5 million distinct CDR3 sequences, roughly 60% seen once. Sequencing was performed on blood. This TCR came from a young man in good health. The genes are TRBV7-6 and TRBJ2-1, with TRBD1 identical over 8 bases. As DNA, the CDR3 is TGTGCCAGCAGCCCGTGGACAGGGAGGCATGAGCAGTTCTTC. Translation: CASSPWTGRHEQFF.